These T cell receptor beta chains were read from a single sample in a study of T cells in localized non-small cell lung cancer. Data came from immunoSEQ multiplex PCR; TCRdb stores just in-frame clones and leaves some out. The profile covers 15,000 to 20,000 clones, with roughly four fifths appearing a single time and 30% taken by the ten largest. This specimen was peripheral blood, taken before any cancer treatment. These receptors came from a male donor at least 60 years old with stage I lung adenocarcinoma. The CDR3 runs from the conserved cysteine through the conserved F or W. D genes are given only for firm matches. A row's size may be missing; if present it is once, few, many or a size class.

size	D	V	J	DNA	CDR3
-	-	TRBV29-1	TRBJ2-6	TGCAGCGTTCCAGATTTAGGGGCCGGGGCCAACGTCCTGACTTTC	CSVPDLGAGANVLTF
few	-	TRBV9	TRBJ1-4	TGTGCCAGCAGCGCGGGAGACAGACTGTTTTTT	CASSAGDRLFF
few	TRBD1	TRBV23-1	TRBJ1-1	TGCGCCAGCAGTCAATCGGTGGACAGGGGGAGGAACACTGAAGCTTTCTTT	CASSQSVDRGRNTEAFF
-	TRBD1	TRBV14	TRBJ2-5	TGTGCCAGCAGCCCGGACAGGGCCTGGGAGACCCAGTACTTC	CASSPDRAWETQYF
-	-	TRBV7-8	TRBJ1-1	TGTGCCAGCAGCTTAAGGGGGGGGCAGGTAGCTTTCTTT	CASSLRGGQVAFF
-	TRBD2	TRBV10-3	TRBJ2-5	TGTGCCATCAGTGATCCCCGGGGGGAGTACCAAGAGACCCAGTACTTC	CAISDPRGEYQETQYF
few	-	TRBV9	TRBJ2-1	TGTGCCAGCAGCGTACGAGGGACTTCAGGCAATGAGCAGTTCTTC	CASSVRGTSGNEQFF
-	TRBD1	TRBV6-1	TRBJ2-3	TGTGCCAGCACCCCCGACCCCGACAGGGGTGGTACGCAGTATTTT	CASTPDPDRGGTQYF
-	-	TRBV27	TRBJ1-4	TGTGCCAGCAGTATAGGGCGGTCAACTAATGAAAAACTGTTTTTT	CASSIGRSTNEKLFF
once	TRBD1	TRBV7-7	TRBJ2-1	TGTGCTAGCAGCTTAGGCGGGGACAGGGGGCATCATGAGCAGTTCTTC	CASSLGGDRGHHEQFF
once	-	TRBV6-6	TRBJ1-5	TGTGCCAGCAGTTCAGTAGACCAGCCCCAGCATTTT	CASSSVDQPQHF
-	-	TRBV18	TRBJ1-4	TGTGCCAGCTCACCGCCAACTAATGAAAAACTGTTTTTT	CASSPPTNEKLFF
-	-	TRBV7-2	TRBJ2-4	TGTGCCAGCAGCTTAGCCACTAAAAACATTCAGTACTTC	CASSLATKNIQYF
-	TRBD2	TRBV7-8	TRBJ2-5	TGTGCCAGCAGCGTGACTAGCGGGGTCCAAGAGACCCAGTACTTC	CASSVTSGVQETQYF
few	-	TRBV7-9	TRBJ2-7	TGTGCCAGCAGTGATGACAGGTCCACCTACGAGCAGTACTTC	CASSDDRSTYEQYF
-	-	TRBV7-3	TRBJ1-4	TGTGCCAGCAGCTTAAGCGGGCGTGGGATCAATGAAAAACTGTTTTTT	CASSLSGRGINEKLFF
-	-	TRBV11-3	TRBJ2-2	TGTGCCAGCAGCTTATCGAGACAGGCTATGGGCGGGGAGCTGTTTTTT	CASSLSRQAMGGELFF
-	-	TRBV7-2	TRBJ2-2	TGTGCCAGCAGCTCGTATTACCCCGGGGAGCTGTTTTTT	CASSSYYPGELFF
-	TRBD1	TRBV10-2	TRBJ1-5	TGCGCCAGCAGTGGCACAGGGGGGTTTAGCAATCAGCCCCAGCATTTT	CASSGTGGFSNQPQHF
-	TRBD1	TRBV7-3	TRBJ2-3	TGTGCCAGCAGCCGAGACAGGGCGGCCACAGATACGCAGTATTTT	CASSRDRAATDTQYF
-	TRBD1	TRBV28	TRBJ2-7	TGTGCCAGCAGTGACCCGGGACAGGGAGCTTACGAGCAGTACTTC	CASSDPGQGAYEQYF
-	-	TRBV2	TRBJ2-5	TGTGCCAGCAGTGGCGAGACCCAGTACTTC	CASSGETQYF
-	-	TRBV6-1	TRBJ2-4	TGTGCCAGCAGTGAATATGGCCCAAGAGGGGACATTCAGTACTTC	CASSEYGPRGDIQYF
-	TRBD1	TRBV7-9	TRBJ2-4	TGTGCCAGCAGCTTAGTCACAACAGGGGGACTAGCCAAAAACATTCAGTACTTC	CASSLVTTGGLAKNIQYF
few	-	TRBV19	TRBJ2-1	TGTGCCAGTAGTATCCGGGACCTCAGGAATGAGCAGTTCTTC	CASSIRDLRNEQFF
-	-	TRBV28	TRBJ1-1	TGTGCCAGCAGTCCGGACCCCCACCCAGGGGTAGTAGCTTTCTTT	CASSPDPHPGVVAFF
-	-	TRBV28	TRBJ1-4	TGTGCCAGCACTCTGGGGCTGGAACTGTTTTTT	CASTLGLELFF
-	-	TRBV4-1	TRBJ1-5	TGCGCCAGCAGCCAACCTAGCAATCAGCCCCAGCATTTT	CASSQPSNQPQHF
-	-	TRBV19	TRBJ2-2	TGTGCCAGTAGTACCCTTATAACCGGGGAGCTGTTTTTT	CASSTLITGELFF
-	TRBD1	TRBV27	TRBJ2-5	TGTGCCAGCAGGATGGGACAGGGTGGGAAGACCCAGTACTTC	CASRMGQGGKTQYF
-	-	TRBV4-1	TRBJ1-5	TGCGCCAGCAGCCAAGAAGTCAATCAGCCCCAGCATTTT	CASSQEVNQPQHF
-	-	TRBV7-9	TRBJ2-1	TGTGCCAGCAGCCGGGACGGCTACAATGAGCAGTTCTTC	CASSRDGYNEQFF